The text below deals with one T cell receptor (beta chain). The data stem from a study of cytomegalovirus exposure and HLA in healthy donors. This CDR3 contains 13 residues. Germline V CDR1 and CDR2: SGHTA, FQGNSA. V shed 1 base and J shed 4 bases, with 6 bases lying between them. Researchers ran the PCR with 60 Vbeta and 13 Jbeta primers. Clones were read by immunoSEQ multiplex PCR, and TCRdb kept only the in-frame ones, dropping some. The table lists over 150,000 clones, roughly 80% of them singletons. The J gene is TRBJ2-3, the V gene TRBV7-2; D gene ambiguous. Sequencing was carried out using PBMCs. The sequence was obtained from a young woman in good health and CMV-seronegative. CDR3 nucleotide sequence: TGTGCCAGCAGCTTAGTCTATTCAGATACGCAGTATTTT. Translation: CASSLVYSDTQYF.